Presented here are 16 T cell receptor beta chains from one specimen sequenced in a study of cytomegalovirus exposure and HLA in healthy donors. Vbeta (60) and Jbeta (13) primers were used in the PCR. Profiled with immunoSEQ multiplex PCR; TCRdb holds only in-frame clones, not every one. The repertoire includes some 100,000 clones, 74% of them detected once, and around 10% sits in the top ten. Sequenced: PBMCs. Source of these receptors: a woman in her forties or fifties in good health and CMV-seropositive.

This clone was seen a handful of times. The rearrangement uses TRBV2 and TRBJ1-2; TRBD1 might be the D (5 bases). This CDR3 has 14 amino acids. V was cut by 7 bases and J by 0 bases, with 12 bases left in between. Looked up from germline, CDR1 is SNHLY and CDR2 is FYNNEI. In nucleotides, the CDR3 is TGTGCCAGCAAGGGTGGCAGGGCTAACTATGGCTACACCTTC. Translated: CASKGGRANYGYTF.

The gene calls are TRBV7-2 and TRBJ2-1; 10 bases are shared with TRBD1. CDR1 SGHTA and CDR2 FQGNSA come from the germline V gene. The CDR3 is 15 residues long. With 3 bases clipped from V and 2 bases from J, the junction kept 1 base outside the gene matches. CDR3 region: CASSLDRGTYNEQFF. CDR3 bases: TGTGCCAGCAGCTTGGACAGGGGGACCTACAATGAGCAGTTCTTC.

V and J are TRBV7-9 and TRBJ2-7, with D maybe TRBD2 (6 bases). Between the trimmed V and J ends, which lost 7 bases and 2 bases, there was a span of 12 bases. Germline CDR1 reads SEHNR; CDR2 reads FQNEAQ (reference sequence). The CDR3 covers 13 residues. The CDR3 reads CASKPGGTYEQYF. The DNA for the CDR3 is TGTGCCAGCAAACCGGGCGGGACCTACGAGCAGTACTTC.

The rearrangement uses TRBV4-1 and TRBJ2-5; TRBD1 is a possible D gene (6 bases). This CDR3 is 15 amino acids long. The germline CDR1 and CDR2 sequences are MGHRA and YSYEKL. V dropped 0 bases and J dropped 8 bases, with 16 bases sitting between them. The CDR3 nucleotides are TGCGCCAGCAGCCAAGACTTTACAGGGTTAAGAACCCAGTACTTC. Amino acids: CASSQDFTGLRTQYF.

CDR3 coding DNA: TGTGCCAGTAGTATCCTAGGGACAGGGCCGAACACTGAAGCTTTCTTT. This sequence encodes CASSILGTGPNTEAFF. J is TRBJ1-1 and V is TRBV19; 9 bases fit TRBD1. The J segment lost 1 base and the V segment lost 3 bases, leaving 6 bases of the junction unmatched. This CDR3 region has 16 residues. In germline, CDR1 is LNHDA, CDR2 SQIVND (reference sequence).

This chain connects TRBV5-4 to TRBJ1-2, with D perhaps TRBD1 (5 bases). Germline CDR1 SGHNT, CDR2 YYREEE (reference sequence). Trimming took 4 bases from V and 7 from J, leaving 17 bases between them. This CDR3 spans 14 amino acids. CDR3: CASSRGGSGVGYTF. Written as DNA, the CDR3 is TGTGCCAGCAGCCGCGGGGGGAGCGGGGTTGGCTACACCTTC.

This chain uses TRBV19 with TRBJ1-5; 7 nucleotides agree with TRBD1. Germline V CDR1 and CDR2: LNHDA, SQIVND (reference sequence). This CDR3 comprises 14 residues. V shed 6 bases and J 7 bases; nucleotides not matched to a gene: 9. In nucleotides, the CDR3 is TGTGCCAGTAGCGACTTAGGGGGCGGCCAGCCCCAGCATTTT. It translates to CASSDLGGGQPQHF. The variable domain in full, completed from reference TRBV19 and TRBJ1-5, reads DGGITQSPKYLFRKEGQNVTLSCEQNLNHDAMYWYRQDPGQGLRLIYYSQIVNDFQKGDIAEGYSVSREKKESFPLTVTSAQKNPTAFYLCASSDLGGGQPQHFGDGTRLSIL.

V usage is TRBV29-1 and J usage is TRBJ2-5; a possible D gene is TRBD1 (5 bases). The V end was cut by 4 bases, the J end by 5 bases, with 14 bases between. This CDR3 is built from 13 residues. CDR1 is SQVTM, CDR2 ANQGSEA, per germline. CDR3 sequence: CSVAGRVSETQYF. The CDR3 bases are TGCAGCGTTGCGGGCAGGGTCAGCGAGACCCAGTACTTC. Full variable domain (remainder filled in from reference TRBV29-1 and TRBJ2-5): SAVISQKPSRDICQRGTSLTIQCQVDSQVTMMFWYRQQPGQSLTLIATANQGSEATYESGFVIDKFPISRPNLTFSTLTVSNMSPEDSSIYLCSVAGRVSETQYFGPGTRLLVL.

V usage is TRBV19 and J usage is TRBJ2-7; unclear D gene. Germline assignment: CDR1 LNHDA and CDR2 SQIVND (reference sequence). CDR3 length: 15 amino acids. Trimming removed 1 base at V and 1 base at J, with 11 bases between. DNA for the CDR3: TGTGCCAGTAGTATAGGAGGAACGAATTCCTACGAGCAGTACTTC. Protein: CASSIGGTNSYEQYF.

This clone has a count of ten or more. The gene calls are TRBV5-1 and TRBJ1-1, with D possibly matching TRBD1 (6 bases). The CDR3 has 12 residues. Germline V CDR1 and CDR2: SGHRS, YFSETQ. Trimming removed 7 bases from V and 2 bases from J, with 9 bases in between. The CDR3: CASSQGNTEAFF. For the CDR3, the DNA is TGCGCCAGCTCACAGGGAAACACTGAAGCTTTCTTT.

The DNA for the CDR3 is TGTGCCATCAGCCAGACAGGGGATGGCTACACCTTC. Amino acid sequence: CAISQTGDGYTF. V is TRBV10-3 and J is TRBJ1-2; the match to TRBD1 covers 8 bases. V shed 6 bases, J shed 6 bases, and the junction held 3 bases outside the gene matches. The germline gives CDR1 ENHRY, CDR2 SYGVKD. This CDR3 is built from 12 residues.

This chain links TRBV10-3 with TRBJ2-3, with TRBD2 as a possible D gene (5 bases). This CDR3 is 16 amino acids long. The germline V and J ends were trimmed by 3 bases and 2 bases, with 15 bases remaining between them. Germline V gives CDR1 ENHRY, CDR2 SYGVKD. Here the CDR3 DNA reads TGTGCCATCAGTGACCCTTCCCGGGGTACCACAGATACGCAGTATTTT. This codes for CAISDPSRGTTDTQYF.

Comments on this clone: A read error may account for a junction end that differs from germline. The chain recombines TRBV9 with TRBJ2-5; weak D call: TRBD1 (5 bases). Germline lookup yields CDR1 SGDLS and CDR2 YYNGEE. The CDR3 consists of 14 residues. The CDR3 DNA is TGTGTCAGCAGCCCCTCTCAGGGCTCGGAGACCCAGTACTTC. Translation: CVSSPSQGSETQYF.

This chain connects TRBV7-2 to TRBJ2-7, with 11 positions matching TRBD2. Germline V gene lookup returns CDR1 SGHTA and CDR2 FQGNSA. This CDR3 comprises 15 residues. Germline trimming cut 5 bases from V and 6 bases from J; bases unmatched to any gene: 9. This CDR3 is CASSPNSGGASEQYF. DNA for the CDR3: TGTGCCAGCAGCCCTAATAGCGGGGGGGCCTCCGAGCAGTACTTC.

This chain joins TRBV10-3 and TRBJ2-5; 7 bases line up with TRBD1. The closer fit of TRBJ2-7 to the DNA end suggests the J call may be wrong. CDR1 is ENHRY, CDR2 SYGVKD, per germline. This CDR3 spans 15 amino acids. CDR3 residues: CAIRLRTGESYEQYF. The CDR3 DNA reads TGTGCCATCAGGCTTAGGACAGGAGAATCCTACGAGCAGTACTTC.

This clone was counted a single time. V and J are TRBV7-7 and TRBJ2-2, with 7 bases that match TRBD2. This CDR3 spans 15 amino acids. Unmatched junction bases numbered 7, after V lost 5 bases and J lost 4 bases. Germline assignment: CDR1 SSHAT and CDR2 FNYEAQ (reference sequence). The CDR3 nucleotides read TGTGCCAGCAGCCGCGGACTAGTAAGCACCGGGGAGCTGTTTTTT. Protein sequence: CASSRGLVSTGELFF.